Listed below are T cell receptor beta chains from one sample, sequenced in a study of beta chain features in type 1 diabetes. Profiling relied on immunoSEQ multiplex PCR, and the TCRdb table lists in-frame clones only, not all of them. The table shows about 650,000 clones, with 12% occurring only once. The sample consisted of naive CD4+ T cells from blood. These receptors were taken from a man aged 30-40 years with type 1 diabetes. CDR3s include the opening cysteine and the closing phenylalanine or tryptophan. D genes are given only for firm matches. The size of a clone is reported for some rows only, either as once, few or many, or as a class for expanded clones.

j_gene	abundance	d_gene	v_gene	CDR3aa	CDR3nt
TRBJ1-4	NA	TRBD1	TRBV11-2	CASSPGQGATNEKLFF	TGTGCCAGCAGCCCCGGACAGGGGGCAACTAATGAAAAACTGTTTTTT
TRBJ2-1	NA	NA	TRBV7-9	CASSLVGTTSNEQFF	TGTGCCAGCAGCTTAGTAGGAACTACGTCCAATGAGCAGTTCTTC
TRBJ1-2	few	NA	TRBV5-4	CASSPDTNYGYTF	TGTGCCAGCAGTCCCGACACTAACTATGGCTACACCTTC
TRBJ2-1	few	NA	TRBV5-1	CASSETSNTYNEQFF	TGCGCCAGCAGCGAAACAAGCAATACCTACAATGAGCAGTTCTTC
TRBJ2-5	NA	NA	TRBV28	CASSLYAGVGQETQYF	TGTGCCAGCAGTTTATACGCAGGGGTCGGCCAAGAGACCCAGTACTTC
TRBJ1-5	NA	TRBD1	TRBV25-1	CASSPGQHNQPQHF	TGTGCCAGCAGTCCGGGACAGCACAATCAGCCCCAGCATTTT
TRBJ2-1	NA	NA	TRBV13	CASRYATGNEQFF	TGTGCCAGCAGATACGCTACAGGGAATGAGCAGTTCTTC
TRBJ1-3	NA	NA	TRBV4-2	CASSQDAGTGNTIYF	TGTGCCAGCAGCCAAGATGCAGGGACTGGAAACACCATATATTTT
TRBJ2-1	NA	NA	TRBV29-1	CSVELSYNEQFF	TGCAGCGTTGAGTTGTCCTACAATGAGCAGTTCTTC
TRBJ1-2	NA	NA	TRBV20-1	CSATTDYGYTF	TGCAGTGCTACGACAGACTATGGCTACACCTTC
TRBJ1-4	few	NA	TRBV5-1	CASSIGTALEKLFF	TGCGCCAGCAGCATAGGGACCGCCTTGGAAAAACTGTTTTTT
TRBJ2-7	NA	NA	TRBV11-2	CASSFKGVEQYF	TGTGCCAGCAGCTTCAAAGGGGTCGAGCAGTACTTC
TRBJ2-2	few	NA	TRBV9	CASSVVDTGELFF	TGTGCCAGCAGCGTAGTGGACACCGGGGAGCTGTTTTTT
TRBJ2-3	NA	TRBD1	TRBV12-5	CASGPGQGLDTQYF	TGTGCTAGTGGGCCGGGACAGGGTTTAGATACGCAGTATTTT
TRBJ1-6	once	NA	TRBV30	CAWSVPPAPLHF	TGTGCCTGGAGTGTACCCCCTGCCCCCCTCCACTTT
TRBJ1-2	few	TRBD1	TRBV30	CAWAVGGYNTF	TGTGCCTGGGCCGTAGGGGGCTATAACACCTTC
TRBJ1-6	NA	NA	TRBV4-1	CASSQVHYTSPLHF	TGCGCCAGCAGCCAAGTTCATTACACATCACCCCTCCACTTT
TRBJ2-5	NA	NA	TRBV7-2	CASSLARTAFQETQYF	TGTGCCAGCAGCTTAGCCCGGACAGCGTTCCAAGAGACCCAGTACTTC
TRBJ2-2	NA	NA	TRBV30	CAWSVDGTGELFF	TGTGCCTGGAGTGTAGATGGGACCGGGGAGCTGTTTTTT
TRBJ2-2	NA	NA	TRBV6-5	CASSRAGELFF	TGTGCCAGCAGTCGCGCCGGGGAGCTGTTTTTT
TRBJ1-2	NA	NA	TRBV20-1	CSASEGIGYTF	TGCAGTGCCTCTGAGGGGATCGGCTACACCTTC
TRBJ1-1	NA	NA	TRBV11-3	CASSLGRGNTEAFF	TGTGCCAGCAGCTTAGGGCGCGGGAACACTGAAGCTTTCTTT
TRBJ1-1	NA	NA	TRBV15	CATSKTRDSPEAFF	TGTGCCACCAGCAAGACGAGGGATAGCCCTGAAGCTTTCTTT
TRBJ1-2	NA	NA	TRBV2	CASRPGRGYTF	TGTGCCAGCAGACCCGGCAGGGGCTACACCTTC
TRBJ1-4	NA	NA	TRBV18	CASSPTPSREYEKLFF	TGTGCCAGCTCACCTACCCCCTCCCGGGAATATGAAAAACTGTTTTTT
TRBJ2-4	NA	NA	TRBV5-1	CASSQPGDIQYF	TGCGCCAGCAGCCAACCGGGGGACATTCAGTACTTC
TRBJ1-1	NA	NA	TRBV5-1	CASSPSQGVTEAFF	TGCGCCAGCAGCCCATCACAGGGTGTCACTGAAGCTTTCTTT
TRBJ2-1	few	NA	TRBV6-5	CAISENRSDEQFF	TGTGCCATCAGTGAGAACAGATCGGATGAGCAGTTCTTC
TRBJ1-6	NA	TRBD1	TRBV28	CASRGGQGYNSPLHF	TGTGCCAGCAGGGGGGGACAGGGGTATAATTCACCCCTCCACTTT
TRBJ1-1	few	NA	TRBV29-1	CSVAGAITEAFF	TGCAGCGTTGCCGGAGCCATAACTGAAGCTTTCTTT
TRBJ2-5	NA	NA	TRBV7-9	CASSSRSWETQYF	TGTGCCAGCAGCTCACGGAGTTGGGAGACCCAGTACTTC
TRBJ2-7	once	TRBD1	TRBV5-1	CASTLVTGTGREQYF	TGCGCCAGCACCTTGGTCACCGGGACAGGGAGGGAGCAGTACTTC
TRBJ2-1	few	TRBD1	TRBV2	CASRIQGNEQFF	TGTGCCAGCAGGATACAGGGGAATGAGCAGTTCTTC
TRBJ2-3	few	NA	TRBV7-2	CASSLLPLGATDTQYF	TGTGCCAGCAGCTTACTGCCGCTTGGGGCCACAGATACGCAGTATTTT
TRBJ1-1	few	NA	TRBV9	CASSVRGAGTEAFF	TGTGCCAGCAGCGTACGTGGGGCGGGCACTGAAGCTTTCTTT
TRBJ1-4	NA	TRBD1	TRBV29-1	CSVGKGFSGQLATNEKLFF	TGCAGCGTTGGAAAAGGATTCTCGGGACAGCTTGCAACTAATGAAAAACTGTTTTTT
TRBJ2-3	few	TRBD1	TRBV5-4	CASSLTGVADTQYF	TGTGCCAGCAGCTTAACAGGGGTGGCAGATACGCAGTATTTT
TRBJ2-5	few	NA	TRBV7-8	CASSSGPGGYWETQYF	TGTGCCAGCAGCTCTGGGCCCGGCGGGTATTGGGAGACCCAGTACTTC
TRBJ1-2	NA	NA	TRBV9	CASSGGLGNGYTF	TGTGCCAGCAGCGGAGGATTAGGGAATGGCTACACCTTC
TRBJ2-5	NA	NA	TRBV28	CASSPTEGSQETQYF	TGTGCCAGCAGTCCCACCGAAGGATCCCAAGAGACCCAGTACTTC
TRBJ1-2	few	NA	TRBV18	CASSIGQDTHNYGYTF	TGTGCCAGCTCAATAGGGCAGGACACACACAACTATGGCTACACCTTC
TRBJ1-6	few	NA	TRBV18	CASSPPGFNSPLHF	TGTGCCAGCTCACCACCTGGGTTTAATTCACCCCTCCACTTT
TRBJ1-5	few	NA	TRBV19	CASSIDRQIQPQHF	TGTGCCAGTAGTATAGATAGGCAGATTCAGCCCCAGCATTTT
TRBJ1-1	few	NA	TRBV7-9	CASSHGEGNTEAFF	TGTGCCAGCAGCCACGGCGAGGGGAACACTGAAGCTTTCTTT
TRBJ1-6	NA	TRBD1	TRBV10-2	CASSDGTGSDNSPLHF	TGCGCCAGCAGTGATGGGACAGGTAGCGATAATTCACCCCTCCACTTT
TRBJ2-7	few	NA	TRBV5-1	CASSLIAGYEQYF	TGCGCCAGCAGCTTGATTGCAGGGTACGAGCAGTACTTC
TRBJ1-1	few	NA	TRBV6-5	CASGPGRVNTEAFF	TGTGCCAGCGGGCCCGGGAGGGTGAACACTGAAGCTTTCTTT